Each of the 8 T cell receptor beta chains below was sequenced from the same sample in a study of T cell changes during pregnancy in multiple sclerosis (dated by TCRdb to between 2018 and 2021). Library preparation was by the immunoSEQ multiplex PCR assay. TCRdb re-hosts the immuneACCESS table, in-frame sequences only. Its copies lack some clones; in the studies checked, an unresolved V gene accounts for under half of them, and the cause for the rest is not known. The sample yields approximately 40,000 clones; 92% were counted once. The ten top clones hold over 0.75% of the sample. This specimen consisted of CD4+ T cells from peripheral blood mononuclear cells, obtained in the third trimester of pregnancy. These receptors all come from a female donor with multiple sclerosis, enrolled in a pregnancy study.

This chain uses TRBV7-2 with TRBJ2-3; 9 nucleotides align to TRBD2. The CDR3 is made up of 17 amino acids. In germline, CDR1 is SGHTA, CDR2 FQGNSA. With 5 bases clipped from V and 5 bases from J, the junction kept 14 bases outside the gene matches. CDR3 sequence (DNA): TGTGCCAGCAGCCCCTTGGGCGGACTAGCGAGTAGAGATACGCAGTATTTT. This sequence encodes CASSPLGGLASRDTQYF.

A single count supports this clone. This sequence joins TRBV6-5 and TRBJ2-3, with D perhaps TRBD2 (5 bases). The germline CDR1 and CDR2 sequences are MNHEY and SVGAGI. The germline V and J ends were trimmed by 7 bases and 2 bases, with 13 bases remaining between them. The CDR3 has 14 amino acids. This chain's CDR3 is CASKLALHTDTQYF. Written as DNA, the CDR3 is TGTGCCAGCAAGCTAGCTCTACACACAGATACGCAGTATTTT.

This rearrangement joins TRBV5-1 to TRBJ1-5, with TRBD1 matching 9 bases. Germline CDR1 and CDR2: SGHRS and YFSETQ. This CDR3 has 14 amino acids. J gave up 4 bases and V 3 bases, and 2 bases lay outside the gene matches. CDR3 DNA sequence: TGCGCCAGCAGCTCGACAGGGGGAAATCAGCCCCAGCATTTT. It yields the protein CASSSTGGNQPQHF. Looking up the rest from reference TRBV5-1 and TRBJ1-5 gives the full variable domain: KAGVTQTPRYLIKTRGQQVTLSCSPISGHRSVSWYQQTPGQGLQFLFEYFSETQRNKGNFPGRFSGRQFSNSRSEMNVSTLELGDSALYLCASSSTGGNQPQHFGDGTRLSIL.

This clone was seen only once. The chain links TRBV6-6 to TRBJ2-6; a weak D match, TRBD2 (7 bases). V dropped 10 bases and J dropped 2 bases, with 18 bases sitting between them. In germline, CDR1 is MNHNY, CDR2 SVGAGI (reference sequence). This CDR3 comprises 16 residues. The CDR3 is CATGGGGPTGANVLTF. Written as DNA, the CDR3 is TGTGCCACCGGGGGAGGGGGGCCCACTGGGGCCAACGTCCTGACTTTC.

The sample holds a few counts of this clone. This chain connects TRBV12-5 to TRBJ1-1; TRBD1 might be the D (5 bases). The CDR3 spans 12 residues. Per germline, CDR1 LGHNT and CDR2 FRNRAP. V was pared by 7 bases and J by 3 bases, with 9 bases between. The chain's CDR3 is CASADTYTEAFF. CDR3 sequence (DNA): TGTGCTAGTGCGGACACTTACACTGAAGCTTTCTTT. The full variable domain, with the rest looked up from reference TRBV12-5 and TRBJ1-1, is DARVTQTPRHKVTEMGQEVTMRCQPILGHNTVFWYRQTMMQGLELLAYFRNRAPLDDSGMPKDRFSAEMPDATLATLKIQPSEPRDSAVYFCASADTYTEAFFGQGTRLTVV.

The chain recombines TRBV7-9 with TRBJ2-7, with D perhaps matching TRBD1 (6 bases). Germline V gives CDR1 SEHNR, CDR2 FQNEAQ (reference sequence). The CDR3 runs to 15 residues. Trimming pared 5 bases from V and 4 bases from J, leaving 18 bases between. The CDR3 sequence is CASSPGTYYRYEQYF. The CDR3 nucleotides are TGTGCCAGCAGCCCTGGGACATATTATCGGTACGAGCAGTACTTC.

This chain joins TRBV6-1 and TRBJ1-5; 8 bases line up with TRBD1. J was trimmed by 6 bases and V by 8 bases; bases with no gene match: 6. The CDR3 covers 13 residues. Per the germline V gene, CDR1 is MNHNS and CDR2 is SASEGT. As DNA, the CDR3 is TGTGCCAGCGAGGTGGACAGGGTTCAGCCCCAGCATTTT. It is translated as CASEVDRVQPQHF.

The chain combines TRBV18 with TRBJ1-1; D is undetermined. Germline V gene data show CDR1 as KGHSH and CDR2 as LQKENI. CDR3 size: 13 residues. Trimming shortened V by 10 bases and J by 1 base, and 13 bases separated the two germline ends. This CDR3 is CATFNSGNTEAFF. The CDR3 bases are TGTGCCACCTTCAATTCAGGGAACACTGAAGCTTTCTTT.